A selection of T cell receptor beta chains follows, all from one sample in a study of OX40 agonist ivuxolimab in advanced cancers. Sequenced by immunoSEQ multiplex PCR; TCRdb stores in-frame clones only, minus some. There are some 70,000 clones in the sample; 75% to 85% occur only once, and around 1.4% lies in the top ten. The specimen was CD4+ or CD8+ T cells sorted from blood, collected in a trial of the OX40 agonist ivuxolimab. The source is an adult with an advanced solid tumor such as melanoma, head and neck, liver or kidney cancer. Both conserved end residues are part of each CDR3. The D gene is left open where the match is weak. Size is omitted from some rows. Given values are once, few, many or a class for expanded clones.

TRBV6-1,.,TRBJ1-4,.,CASSDRGATEKLFF,TGTGCCAGCAGTGATCGGGGGGCTACTGAAAAACTGTTTTTT
TRBV19,.,TRBJ1-2,.,CASSIAPGQRFGGYTF,TGTGCCAGTAGTATAGCTCCGGGACAACGATTTGGTGGCTACACCTTC
TRBV5-4,.,TRBJ1-1,TRBD1,CASSPTRTGNTEAFF,TGTGCCAGCAGCCCAACCCGGACAGGGAACACTGAAGCTTTCTTT
TRBV2,.,TRBJ1-5,.,CASTQDLNQPQHF,TGTGCCAGCACACAGGATCTCAATCAGCCCCAGCATTTT
TRBV5-1,.,TRBJ1-4,.,CASSLGAVNEKLFF,TGCGCCAGCAGCTTGGGGGCCGTTAATGAAAAACTGTTTTTT
TRBV5-1,.,TRBJ1-2,.,CASSVHREVNYGYTF,TGCGCCAGCAGCGTACACAGGGAGGTGAACTATGGCTACACCTTC
TRBV15,.,TRBJ1-6,TRBD1,CATSRRQGSNSPLHF,TGTGCCACCAGCAGACGACAGGGGTCTAATTCACCCCTCCACTTT
TRBV10-1,once,TRBJ2-7,.,CASRPGNDDEQYF,TGCGCCAGCAGACCGGGGAACGACGACGAGCAGTACTTC
TRBV19,.,TRBJ1-5,TRBD1,CASSIVGAGGNQPQHF,TGTGCCAGTAGTATAGTTGGGGCAGGGGGGAATCAGCCCCAGCATTTT
TRBV5-8,.,TRBJ2-2,.,CASSLMGVMTPGELFF,TGTGCCAGCAGCTTGATGGGTGTTATGACGCCCGGGGAGCTGTTTTTT
TRBV29-1,.,TRBJ2-2,.,CSVEQGYTGELFF,TGCAGCGTTGAGCAGGGGTACACCGGGGAGCTGTTTTTT
TRBV6-1,.,TRBJ2-1,TRBD2,CASSVTSGTYNEQFF,TGTGCCAGCAGTGTGACTAGCGGGACTTACAATGAGCAGTTCTTC
TRBV11-1,few,TRBJ1-1,.,CASSLYAAVNTEAFF,TGTGCCAGCAGCTTATACGCCGCCGTGAACACTGAAGCTTTCTTT